This section outlines one T cell receptor (beta chain) sequence together with its context. Its antigen is currently unknown. The sequenced template was cDNA made from the entire isolated RNA. The protocol was immunoSEQ multiplex PCR, while the TCRdb copy is restricted to in-frame clones and leaves out a portion. The data hold about 660,000 clones, with about 14% observed a single time. V was shortened by 0 bases and J by 4 bases, with 13 bases between the two germline ends. The germline gives CDR1 LNHNV, CDR2 YYDKDF (reference sequence). CDR3 length equals 16 residues. The record originates from a study of beta chain features in type 1 diabetes. Study observations and caveats: TCRB CDR3s were moderately but significantly shorter in Type 1 diabetes patients in all four CD4+ subsets.

Staining for CD45RO/CCR7/CD25/CD127/CD95/CD27 allowed sorting of CD4+ naive, central memory, regulatory and stem cell-like memory cells. Sorting gave populations that all exceeded 98% purity. This clonotype was sampled from a young man with type 1 diabetes. Input material: naive CD4+ T cells from blood. This chain links TRBV15 with TRBJ1-5, with D uncertain. CDR3 amino acids: CATSREVGLGNQPQHF. The CDR3 DNA is TGTGCCACCAGCAGAGAGGTGGGCCTTGGAAATCAGCCCCAGCATTTT.